Detailed here is one T cell receptor beta chain. The antigen remains unidentified. This sample includes further DNA sequences coding for the same CDR3. The table came from immunoSEQ multiplex PCR; TCRdb's copy has only in-frame clones and leaves some out. Of 2,100,000 or so clones listed, approximately 94% are singletons. This record comes from a study of shared clonotypes between healthy human individuals. Whole-study findings and limits: Compared with clonotypes that all four donors shared, non-shared clonotypes had lower generation probabilities. Depth of sequencing was expected to influence donor clonotype sharing. Memory subsets had estimated richness that was generally smaller than that of naive subsets.

CDR1 ENHRY and CDR2 SYGVKD come from the germline V gene. Trimming shortened V by 2 bases and J by 0 bases, and 5 bases separated the two germline ends. The CDR3 is made up of 13 amino acids. This TCR was recovered from a man aged 18 to 29 in good health. The source material was naive CD4+ T cells sorted from blood. The sample's subset: CD45RA+ positively selected. The chain combines TRBV10-3 with TRBJ2-7; D is unclear. CDR3 amino acids: CAISEGNSYEQYF. DNA for the CDR3: TGTGCCATCAGTGAGGGCAACTCCTACGAGCAGTACTTC.